One sample yielded the 30 T cell receptor beta chains listed below, sequenced in a study of blood T cell repertoires in COVID-19. The protocol was immunoSEQ multiplex PCR, while the TCRdb copy is restricted to in-frame clones and leaves out a portion. This sample has about 94,000 clones, with 74% found just once. The sequencing sample was made of peripheral blood. These receptors all stem from a man aged 70 or older with COVID-19, enrolled during active disease.

The rearrangement uses TRBV18 and TRBJ1-5, with D possibly matching TRBD1 (6 bases). Germline values: CDR1 KGHSH, CDR2 LQKENI. The CDR3 extends over 13 amino acids. V was shortened by 5 bases and J by 5 bases, with 10 bases between the two germline ends. The CDR3 DNA reads as TGTGCCAGCTCAGGGACACAAGATCAGCCCCAGCATTTT. It codes for CASSGTQDQPQHF.

V usage is TRBV6-5 and J usage is TRBJ2-7; TRBD2 matches 8 bases. CDR3 size: 13 residues. In germline, CDR1 is MNHEY, CDR2 SVGAGI. The junction had 0 bases not matched to a gene; V was cut back by 0 bases and J by 5 bases. CDR3 in DNA: TGTGCCAGCAGTTACTCACTAGCGGACGAGCAGTACTTC. Its translation is CASSYSLADEQYF.

V is TRBV4-1 and J is TRBJ2-1; possibly TRBD2 for D (6 bases). CDR1 MGHRA and CDR2 YSYEKL come from the germline V gene. Trimming removed 0 bases at V and 2 bases at J, with 11 bases between. CDR3 length equals 16 residues. The CDR3 DNA sequence: TGCGCCAGCAGCCAAGATTTTGGCGGGGCCTACAATGAGCAGTTCTTC. Its protein is CASSQDFGGAYNEQFF.

The rearrangement uses TRBV6-2 or TRBV6-3 and TRBJ2-7; 8 bases are shared with TRBD1. From germline, CDR1 is MNHEY and CDR2 SVGEGT. This CDR3 has 11 amino acids. V trimming: 6 bases; J trimming: 7 bases; junction bases outside the gene matches: 2. The CDR3 DNA reads as TGTGCCAGCAGCCACAGGGGGGAGCAGTACTTC. This sequence encodes CASSHRGEQYF.

The chain has TRBV28 and TRBJ2-3; the match to TRBD2 covers 12 bases. Germline CDR1 reads MDHEN; CDR2 reads SYDVKM. The V gene end was trimmed by 11 bases and the J gene end by 4 bases; junction bases not matched to a gene: 10. This CDR3 region has 15 residues. CDR3 protein: CASDGLAGFPDTQYF. The DNA of the CDR3 is TGTGCCTCCGATGGACTAGCGGGATTTCCAGATACGCAGTATTTT.

Only a few counts were recorded for this clone. The chain uses TRBV27 and TRBJ2-1, with 11 bases matching TRBD2. Germline-derived CDR1 and CDR2 are MNHEY and SMNVEV (reference sequence). J was trimmed by 5 bases and V by 6 bases; bases with no gene match: 6. This CDR3 spans 15 amino acids. The DNA for the CDR3 is TGTGCCAGCAGGGGCCTAGCGGGAGGAGACAATGAGCAGTTCTTC. Translated: CASRGLAGGDNEQFF.

V is TRBV28 and J is TRBJ2-3, with D possibly being TRBD1 (6 bases). The ends were cut back, 5 bases at V and 2 bases at J, with 11 bases in the middle. CDR1 and CDR2 (germline): MDHEN, SYDVKM. The CDR3 spans 14 residues. CDR3 in amino acids: CASSAQGPTDTQYF. In DNA, the CDR3 is TGTGCCAGCAGTGCACAGGGACCCACAGATACGCAGTATTTT.

V and J are TRBV6-5 and TRBJ2-3; 12 nucleotides line up with TRBD1. Germline V CDR1 and CDR2: MNHEY, SVGAGI. The CDR3 runs 16 residues. The V gene end was trimmed by 2 bases and the J gene end by 7 bases; junction bases not matched to a gene: 7. CDR3: CASSYDGTGGGNTQYF. The CDR3 DNA is TGTGCCAGCAGTTACGACGGGACAGGGGGCGGAAATACGCAGTATTTT.

J is TRBJ2-2 and V is TRBV18, with TRBD2 matching over 10 bases. CDR1 is KGHSH, CDR2 LQKENI, per germline. V trimming: 2 bases; J trimming: 4 bases; junction bases outside the gene matches: 13. CDR3 length: 19 residues. This chain's CDR3 is CASSPGFSTSGKGTGELFF. The CDR3 DNA reads TGTGCCAGCTCACCAGGGTTTAGTACTAGCGGGAAGGGCACCGGGGAGCTGTTTTTT.

The chain combines TRBV10-3 with TRBJ2-2; 9 nucleotides agree with TRBD1. CDR1 is ENHRY, CDR2 SYGVKD, per germline. The CDR3 spans 14 residues. J lost 2 bases, V lost 9 bases, and 4 bases had no gene match. The CDR3 nucleotides read TGTGCCATTAAGACAGGGGGAAACACCGGGGAGCTGTTTTTT. It specifies CAIKTGGNTGELFF.

This chain joins TRBV29-1 and TRBJ2-1; D is possibly TRBD2 (7 bases). Looked up from germline, CDR1 is SQVTM and CDR2 is ANQGSEA. Deletions cut 7 bases from V and 8 bases from J, with 12 bases between. CDR3 length: 11 amino acids. Here the CDR3 DNA reads TGCAGCGAGGGGGGGCACGATGAGCAGTTCTTC. As protein: CSEGGHDEQFF.

The chain has TRBV15 and TRBJ2-7; maybe TRBD1 (5 bases). The germline V and J ends were trimmed by 4 bases and 0 bases, with 13 bases remaining between them. In germline, CDR1 is LNHNV, CDR2 YYDKDF (reference sequence). This CDR3 has 15 residues. The CDR3 nucleotides are TGTGCCACCAGCACCAGGGCGGTCGCCTCCTACGAGCAGTACTTC. Translated, it gives CATSTRAVASYEQYF.

The count of this clone is one. V gene TRBV11-2 combines with J gene TRBJ2-3; TRBD2 is a possible D gene (6 bases). Per germline, CDR1 SGHAT and CDR2 FQNNGV. Trimming shortened V by 2 bases and J by 6 bases, and 9 bases separated the two germline ends. The CDR3 consists of 13 residues. The CDR3: CASSLYSGDTQYF. Here the CDR3 DNA reads TGTGCCAGCAGCTTATATAGCGGTGATACGCAGTATTTT.

The chain recombines TRBV5-4 with TRBJ2-3, with TRBD2 matching 11 bases. The J segment lost 6 bases and the V segment lost 1 base, leaving 7 bases of the junction unmatched. The CDR3 covers 16 residues. The V gene's germline CDR1 is SGHNT and CDR2 YYREEE (reference sequence). In nucleotides, the CDR3 is TGTGCCAGCAGCTTGAGGCTAGCGGGAGGAGGCGATACGCAGTATTTT. Translated, it gives CASSLRLAGGGDTQYF. Full variable domain (outside the CDR3, taken from reference TRBV5-4 and TRBJ2-3): ETGVTQSPTHLIKTRGQQVTLRCSSQSGHNTVSWYQQALGQGPQFIFQYYREEENGRGNFPPRFSGLQFPNYSSELNVNALELDDSALYLCASSLRLAGGGDTQYFGPGTRLTVL.

The chain joins TRBV15 to TRBJ2-3, with D uncertain. From germline, CDR1 is LNHNV and CDR2 YYDKDF (reference sequence). The CDR3 loop spans 14 amino acids. Between the trimmed V and J ends, which lost 0 bases and 2 bases, there was a span of 6 bases. The chain's CDR3 is CATSRDIYTDTQYF. The DNA of the CDR3 is TGTGCCACCAGCAGAGATATATACACAGATACGCAGTATTTT. Based on the CDR3 plus reference TRBV15 and TRBJ2-3, the full variable domain is DAMVIQNPRYQVTQFGKPVTLSCSQTLNHNVMYWYQQKSSQAPKLLFHYYDKDFNNEADTPDNFQSRRPNTSFCFLDIRSPGLGDTAMYLCATSRDIYTDTQYFGPGTRLTVL.

V and J are TRBV7-3 and TRBJ2-5; 10 bases agree with TRBD1. The V and J ends lost 6 bases and 3 bases, in that order; junction bases with no gene match: 4. The germline V gene encodes CDR1 SGHTA and CDR2 FQGTGA. The CDR3 length is 14 residues. Here the CDR3 reads CASRSGTGEETQYF. In DNA form, the CDR3 reads TGTGCCAGCAGGTCCGGGACAGGGGAAGAGACCCAGTACTTC.

The chain has TRBV11-2 and TRBJ2-5; possibly TRBD2 for D (6 bases). The CDR3 has 13 residues. From germline, CDR1 is SGHAT and CDR2 FQNNGV. V lost 2 bases to trimming and J lost 13 bases, with 17 bases between them. This CDR3 is CASSLPSSAGWYF. The CDR3 region has the DNA TGTGCCAGCAGCTTACCTTCTAGCGCGGGATGGTACTTC.

The CDR3 sequence is CASSLFGIFEAFF. The CDR3 bases are TGTGCCAGCAGTTTGTTCGGGATATTCGAAGCTTTCTTT. The V and J genes are TRBV12-3 or TRBV12-4 and TRBJ1-1; D not certain. The length of the CDR3 is 13 residues. Between the trimmed V and J ends, which lost 3 bases and 8 bases, there was a span of 13 bases.

This clone was seen a handful of times. The genes are TRBV7-9 and TRBJ2-5, with 7 bases aligning to TRBD1. The CDR3 is made up of 13 amino acids. The junction had 5 bases not matched to a gene; V was cut back by 5 bases and J by 5 bases. CDR1 and CDR2 (germline): SEHNR, FQNEAQ (reference sequence). The chain's CDR3 is CASSQDRRETQYF. For the CDR3, the DNA is TGTGCCAGCAGCCAGGACAGGCGCGAGACCCAGTACTTC.

V is TRBV11-3 and J is TRBJ2-5; a weak D match, TRBD1 (5 bases). Germline V gene data show CDR1 as SGHNT and CDR2 as YENEEA. The CDR3 covers 13 residues. V gave up 4 bases and J gave up 2 bases, with 8 bases separating them. The DNA of the CDR3 is TGTGCCAGCAGCTCCCAGGGTCAAGAGACCCAGTACTTC. This codes for CASSSQGQETQYF.

This chain links TRBV6-4 with TRBJ2-3, with TRBD2 matching 12 bases. Germline V gene sequence: CDR1 MRHNA, CDR2 SNTAGT. The CDR3 runs to 17 residues. The trim removed 3 bases at V and 5 bases at J, leaving 9 bases unmatched. The chain's CDR3 is CASSERGLAGRGDTQYF. In nucleotides, the CDR3 is TGTGCCAGCAGTGAACGAGGACTAGCGGGACGTGGAGATACGCAGTATTTT.

This rearrangement joins TRBV5-8 to TRBJ2-3, with D tentatively TRBD2 (6 bases). Germline loops: CDR1 SGHTS, CDR2 YDEGEE. This CDR3 is built from 16 residues. V was clipped by 4 bases and J by 2 bases, with 17 bases between them. The CDR3: CASSPLSGGATDTQYF. As DNA, the CDR3 is TGTGCCAGCAGCCCTCTCTCGGGCGGGGCCACAGATACGCAGTATTTT.

This clone was observed a few times. The chain joins TRBV24-1 to TRBJ2-1; tentative D call: TRBD2 (6 bases). V dropped 1 base and J dropped 5 bases, with 20 bases sitting between them. This CDR3 comprises 18 residues. CDR1 and CDR2 from the germline V gene are KGHDR and SFDVKD. Here the CDR3 reads CATSDFLGGRTPHNEQFF. CDR3 coding DNA: TGTGCCACCAGTGATTTCTTAGGTGGGAGGACTCCGCACAATGAGCAGTTCTTC.

The V and J genes are TRBV7-3 and TRBJ2-3; TRBD2 agrees at 10 bases. Germline loops: CDR1 SGHTA, CDR2 FQGTGA. V dropped 5 bases and J dropped 4; count of bases not matched to a gene: 6. The CDR3 runs to 15 residues. The CDR3 loop reads CASSPLAGAADTQYF. CDR3 sequence (DNA): TGTGCCAGCAGCCCTCTAGCGGGAGCGGCAGATACGCAGTATTTT.

The V and J genes are TRBV19 and TRBJ2-7; 9 bases are shared with TRBD1. Trimming at V came to 5 bases and at J to 5 bases, leaving 4 bases not matched to a gene. Germline V gives CDR1 LNHDA, CDR2 SQIVND (reference sequence). The CDR3 runs 13 residues. CDR3 nucleotides: TGTGCCAGTAGTGGGGACAGGGAGGACGAGCAGTACTTC. It specifies CASSGDREDEQYF.

The chain has TRBV7-9 and TRBJ2-3; maybe TRBD1 (5 bases). The CDR3 runs 17 residues. V was shortened by 1 base and J by 5 bases, with 19 bases between the two germline ends. Germline loops: CDR1 SEHNR, CDR2 FQNEAQ (reference sequence). CDR3: CASSLVQGEFVVDTQYF. CDR3 DNA: TGTGCCAGCAGCTTAGTGCAGGGTGAGTTTGTCGTAGATACGCAGTATTTT.

The chain has TRBV10-3 and TRBJ2-7; 8 bases are a match to TRBD2. The CDR3 totals 14 residues. J was trimmed by 3 bases and V by 0 bases; bases with no gene match: 1. Germline V gene sequence: CDR1 ENHRY, CDR2 SYGVKD. The CDR3 DNA reads TGTGCCATCAGTGAGTCCCGGGAGGGCTACGAGCAGTACTTC. It yields the protein CAISESREGYEQYF.

CDR3 sequence: CASSQPISAVRNEQFF. As DNA, the CDR3 is TGCGCCAGCAGTCAGCCCATTAGCGCGGTACGGAATGAGCAGTTCTTC. V usage is TRBV4-3 and J usage is TRBJ2-1; D possibly corresponds to TRBD2 (5 bases). Trimming shortened V by 6 bases and J by 7 bases, and 22 bases separated the two germline ends. CDR3 length: 16 amino acids. Per the germline V gene, CDR1 is LGHNA and CDR2 is YSLEER.

CDR3 protein: CASSFRGSPGELFF. CDR3 DNA: TGTGCCAGCAGTTTTCGTGGGAGCCCCGGGGAGCTGTTTTTT. This rearrangement joins TRBV27 to TRBJ2-2, with a tentative D call TRBD2 (5 bases). The CDR3 runs to 14 residues. V shed 3 bases and J shed 6 bases, with 11 bases lying between them. Germline CDR1 is MNHEY and CDR2 is SMNVEV (reference sequence).

In its sample, this clone was seen many times. The genes are TRBV4-3 and TRBJ1-4, with D possibly TRBD1 on 5 matching bases. CDR1 is LGHNA and CDR2 is YSLEER in the germline V gene. This CDR3 spans 14 amino acids. V dropped 4 bases and J dropped 10 bases, with 16 bases sitting between them. The CDR3 DNA reads as TGCGCCAGCAGCCCTCGGGACTCCTACGGAAAACTGTTTTTT. Translation gives CASSPRDSYGKLFF.